The clone carrying this T cell receptor (beta chain) has just one count. Its antigen remains unidentified. The source of the sample is a study of radiotherapy plus CTLA-4 blockade in lung cancer. Study-wide context: Objective responses were observed in 15% to 20% of patients, and disease control was achieved by 31%.

Assay: immunoSEQ multiplex PCR; the TCRdb copy retains only in-frame clones and omits some. The repertoire holds tens of thousands of clones, 70% to 90% seen once, with approximately 15% in the top ten. The CDR3 length is 13 residues. Germline CDR1 reads MNHEY; CDR2 reads SMNVEV (reference sequence). V was shortened by 3 bases and J by 4 bases, with 10 bases between the two germline ends. Study-wide points: Alongside interferon-beta, early blood T cell clone dynamics were reportedly the best predictor of response. Among blood TCR repertoires after radiotherapy plus ipilimumab, tumor-derived clones expanded.

The sequencing here drew on peripheral blood, taken from a patient treated with radiotherapy plus ipilimumab. The receptor comes from a human donor with non-small cell lung cancer that progressed on radiotherapy plus ipilimumab. The V call is TRBV27, the J call TRBJ2-7, with D possibly TRBD2 on 5 matching bases. CDR3 protein: CASSFLPGYEQYF. In DNA form, the CDR3 reads TGTGCCAGCAGTTTCCTGCCGGGGTACGAGCAGTACTTC.